The T cell receptor (beta chain) described here comes from a study of T-cell memory formation after mild COVID-19. There are a few counts of this clonotype. TCRdb itself ran the 5' RACE reads through MiXCR, one entry per CDR3 protein. The data hold a few hundred thousand distinct CDR3 sequences, with more than 20% observed a single time. The V end lost 5 bases, the J end lost 4 bases, and 14 bases lay between the germline ends. The CDR3 totals 14 residues. The origin of this receptor is a man between 18 and 29 years old who had mild COVID-19 (a few samples of this study predate the infection). Cell type and time point are not known. The rearrangement uses TRBV12-3 or TRBV12-4 and TRBJ2-5, with TRBD1 as a possible D gene (7 bases). The specimen sequenced was PBMCs or a T cell subset sorted from them (not recorded which). CDR3 nucleotides: TGTGCCAGCAGTGCGGGGACAGTACGAGAGACCCAGTACTTC. Encoded protein: CASSAGTVRETQYF.